This is a list of T cell receptor beta chains from one sample in a study of CXCR3-negative and CXCR3-positive naive CD8 T cells. TCRdb reworked the 5' RACE reads into one entry per CDR3 protein, no DNA. The sample has about 120,000 distinct CDR3 sequences; the top ten hold about 0.35%. Sequenced: naive CXCR3+ CD8+ T cells from blood. The receptors were gathered from a human donor in good health. Some clones in this sample may be carry-over from other donors' samples. The CDR3 runs from the conserved cysteine through the conserved F or W.

v_call	j_call	cdr3_aa
TRBV27	TRBJ1-5	CASSTDGHPPQHF
TRBV27	TRBJ2-1	CASSFHDRGSYNEQFF
TRBV28	TRBJ2-1	CASSFWTSGSYNEQFF
TRBV7-9	TRBJ2-7	CASSSPGTGGYEQYF
TRBV28	TRBJ2-7	CASSFTGTGAYEQYF
TRBV28	TRBJ2-5	CASSALGAWGETQYF
TRBV11-3	TRBJ1-1	CASSPGPNTEAFF
TRBV2	TRBJ2-1	CASSEGSGRVPEQFF
TRBV5-5	TRBJ1-2	CASSLAENYGYTF
TRBV12-5	TRBJ2-3	CASGLGRRDTDTQYF
TRBV9	TRBJ2-5	CASSGGQETQYF
TRBV9	TRBJ2-1	CASSVGGGGSYNEQFF
TRBV14	TRBJ1-1	CASSKTWGDTEAFF
TRBV21-1	TRBJ2-2	CASSIQGQNTGELFF
TRBV12-3/TRBV12-4	TRBJ1-6	CASSLVSGDDNSPLHF
TRBV2	TRBJ1-1	CASLTGTGVHEAFF
TRBV6-2/TRBV6-3	TRBJ2-7	CASSKGTGLISYEQYF
TRBV5-1	TRBJ2-2	CASSWGSQTGELFF
TRBV7-6	TRBJ2-2	CASSLGTGLTTGELFF
TRBV6-2/TRBV6-3	TRBJ1-1	CASTQRPGQNSEAFF
TRBV20-1	TRBJ1-1	CSARWGEGRTEAFF
TRBV11-2	TRBJ2-7	CASSFISYEQYF
TRBV29-1	TRBJ2-7	CSVQGQGAPYEQYF
TRBV2	TRBJ2-7	CASSEEGTAYYEQYF
TRBV28	TRBJ2-1	CASSPYGLLLAGEPYNEQFF
TRBV7-9	TRBJ2-4	CASSTAGTGRINIQYF
TRBV7-9	TRBJ2-7	CASSLGYSYEQYF
TRBV12-3/TRBV12-4	TRBJ2-7	CASSPGAGEEQYF
TRBV28	TRBJ2-5	CASSTAGSAGETQYF
TRBV29-1	TRBJ2-7	CSVRGGTTYEQYF
TRBV12-5	TRBJ2-1	CASGLAWEGSYNEQFF
TRBV7-9	TRBJ2-1	CASSIPRAGAPTPSSYNEQFF
TRBV4-3	TRBJ2-3	CASSLSSGGITDTQYF
TRBV19	TRBJ1-5	CASSTRIMNRDRDSGLPQHF
TRBV4-2	TRBJ2-7	CASSQVAGASYEQYF
TRBV5-4	TRBJ2-7	CASSLVPGAYEQYF
TRBV28	TRBJ2-1	CASRPTGDSSYNEQFF
TRBV7-8	TRBJ2-7	CASSFPRDEQYF
TRBV20-1	TRBJ2-3	CSARDEDRDTQYF
TRBV12-3/TRBV12-4	TRBJ2-1	CASSLVLSHEQFF
TRBV19	TRBJ2-7	CASRIPGSYEQYF
TRBV11-2	TRBJ2-7	CASSLDPAEELYEQYF
TRBV7-3	TRBJ2-2	CASSSSGRTNTGELFF
TRBV2	TRBJ2-3	CASRPGSGVADTQYF
TRBV28	TRBJ2-2	CASSPTGTRGAGELFF
TRBV6-5	TRBJ1-4	CASSYYGGEKLFF
TRBV28	TRBJ2-5	CASSPNPGGGWETQYF
TRBV12-3/TRBV12-4	TRBJ2-5	CASSPGGRGERETQYF
TRBV29-1	TRBJ2-1	CSVEVADFNEQFF
TRBV4-1	TRBJ2-5	CASSTLAAQETQYF
TRBV29-1	TRBJ1-1	CSVEGLNTEAFF
TRBV4-1	TRBJ1-1	CASSHLHGNTEAFF
TRBV20-1	TRBJ2-3	CSARFGLAGGASTDTQYF
TRBV7-6	TRBJ2-5	CASSPWSSGVETQYF
TRBV6-6	TRBJ1-1	CASSYMRDGEAFF
TRBV5-1	TRBJ1-2	CASPGRAFYGYTF
TRBV2	TRBJ2-7	CASSEGGWYEQYF
TRBV20-1	TRBJ2-7	CSAIGTSGSIYEQYF
TRBV12-3/TRBV12-4	TRBJ2-3	CASRVGSGDADTQYF
TRBV29-1	TRBJ2-7	CSVDRNYEQYF